The present T cell receptor beta chain was sequenced within a study of Ad26.COV2.S vaccination and SARS-CoV-2 variants. In the study overall: Participants got Ad26.COV2.S intramuscularly, once or twice 56 days apart. Study-wide findings and caveats: The analyses of TCR breadth and depth may have understated the size of total T cell responses.

The table came from immunoSEQ multiplex PCR; TCRdb's copy has only in-frame clones and leaves some out. The sample has 400,000 to 500,000 clones, approximately 87% seen once. The germline V gene has CDR1 SEHNR and CDR2 FQNEAQ (reference sequence). The CDR3 spans 14 residues. Treatment described: around 19 received Ad26.COV2.S at low or high dose, single or two shots; several received placebo; per-sample allocation not given. Day 63 following the first vaccine or placebo injection was when the samples were taken. A note on this clone: Antigen: not known. The junction departs from the called germline gene at one end, perhaps through a read error.

The input for sequencing was peripheral blood, taken in a trial of Ad26.COV2.S vaccine versus placebo. The chain uses TRBV7-9 and TRBJ1-2; no clear D. The clonotype originates from a person between 18 and 60 years old who received the Ad26.COV2.S COVID-19 vaccine or a placebo. CDR3 residues: CASSPPTSNDGYTF. Here the CDR3 DNA reads TGTGCCAGCAGCCCCCCGACAAGTAACGATGGCTACACCTTC.